The clone carrying this T cell receptor beta chain was seen once. Its antigen remains unknown. Sequence at one end of the junction differs from germline and may be a read error. CDR1 is MNHEY, CDR2 SVGAGI, per germline. CDR3 size: 15 residues. The sample belongs to a study of CD8+ T cells in alopecia areata. Study context: Administration of oral tofacitinib to treated patients was at 5 to 10 mg twice daily. People stayed on tofacitinib for 6 to 18 months, then stopped the drug for 6 months. Study-wide findings and caveats: Compared with mice, patients displayed less clear TCR sharing, possibly for HLA-related reasons.

Following RNA extraction, reverse transcription yielded cDNA that acted as the sequencing template. The repertoire was sequenced with immunoSEQ multiplex PCR; TCRdb's copy has only in-frame clones and lacks some. The table shows 200,000 to 250,000 clones, with 35% to 40% occurring only once. This sample's treatment: oral pan-JAK inhibitor, 5-10 mg twice daily. This TCR was recovered from a human donor with alopecia areata. The specimen comprised CD4+ T cells sorted from blood, sampled around week 30, from a patient treated with tofacitinib. The genes are TRBV6-5 and TRBJ2-7, with 11 nucleotides matching TRBD1. CDR3 bases: TGTGCCAGCAGCTACAGGACAGGGGGCTCCGACGAGCAGTACTTC. Amino acid sequence: CASSYRTGGSDEQYF.